This T cell receptor (beta chain) was identified in a study of cytomegalovirus exposure and HLA in healthy donors. The PCR was carried out with 60 Vbeta primers and 13 Jbeta primers. Profiled with immunoSEQ multiplex PCR; TCRdb holds only in-frame clones, not every one. The table shows around 100,000 clones, with 60% to 85% occurring only once. Trimming cost V 6 bases and J 4 bases, with 16 bases left between them. CDR3 length: 15 residues. Germline V CDR1 and CDR2: MDHEN, SYDVKM. The TCR comes from a female donor in good health and CMV-seropositive. The chain recombines TRBV28 with TRBJ1-5; D is possibly TRBD1 (5 bases). Sequenced sample: PBMCs. CDR3 in amino acids: CASRPETVNNQPQHF. Written as DNA, the CDR3 is TGTGCCAGCAGACCCGAGACAGTTAATAATCAGCCCCAGCATTTT.